This T cell receptor beta chain was sequenced for a study of cytomegalovirus exposure and HLA in healthy donors. Looking at the study overall: Some 200 million T cells yielded around 100 million unique TCR beta sequences, as an earlier analysis found. Researchers found that 81% of just under 400 genotyped donors fell within the Caucasian-associated ancestry cluster.

Primers for the PCR totalled 60 Vbeta and 13 Jbeta. The assay was immunoSEQ multiplex PCR, and TCRdb's table has in-frame clones only and misses some. The sample shows about 160,000 clones, 75% to 85% of them seen only once. Germline V CDR1 and CDR2: SGHRS, YFSETQ. The trim removed 1 base at V and 0 bases at J, leaving 4 bases unmatched. The CDR3 runs to 15 residues. The rearrangement links TRBV5-1 to TRBJ2-7; 7 bases match TRBD2. The sequencing sample was made of PBMCs. This TCR was recovered from a man aged 45-65 years in good health and CMV-seropositive. CDR3 sequence: CASSLSGVSSYEQYF. The DNA of the CDR3 is TGCGCCAGCAGCTTGAGCGGGGTAAGCTCCTACGAGCAGTACTTC.